This note documents a single TCR beta chain sequence. Its antigen is unknown. CDR3 size: 14 residues. Germline V gene sequence: CDR1 LNHDA, CDR2 SQIVND (reference sequence). Trimming left V 5 bases short and J 6 bases short, with 16 bases between. Method: immunoSEQ multiplex PCR; TCRdb's copy keeps in-frame clones and lacks some. Here the sample spans about 56,000 clones, just over 90% being singletons. This entry belongs to a study of cytomegalovirus exposure and HLA in healthy donors. Overall study results and limits: As confirmed in vitro, a few CMV-associated chains were specific for CMV antigens.

Sequencing input: PBMCs. The origin of this receptor is a man in his late teens or twenties in good health and CMV-seronegative. The rearrangement links TRBV19 to TRBJ1-1; D is unresolved. For the CDR3, the DNA is TGTGCCAGTAGTCCCGGGCCCGGAGGAGCTGAAGCTTTCTTT. Residues: CASSPGPGGAEAFF. The full variable domain, with the rest looked up from reference TRBV19 and TRBJ1-1, is DGGITQSPKYLFRKEGQNVTLSCEQNLNHDAMYWYRQDPGQGLRLIYYSQIVNDFQKGDIAEGYSVSREKKESFPLTVTSAQKNPTAFYLCASSPGPGGAEAFFGQGTRLTVV.